The 13 T cell receptor beta chains below come from one sample, sequenced in a study of OX40 agonist ivuxolimab in advanced cancers. Library method: the immunoSEQ multiplex PCR assay. Drawn from immuneACCESS, this table holds only the in-frame rearrangements with V and J called that TCRdb kept. Clones are partly lost; checked studies trace under half to an unresolved V gene and leave the rest unexplained. The sample data list 100,000 to 150,000 clones, and roughly 91% of these were observed just once. The ten biggest clones cover more than 0.9% of the sample. The sample consisted of CD4+ or CD8+ T cells sorted from blood, taken in a trial of the OX40 agonist ivuxolimab. The receptor source for this set is an adult with an advanced solid tumor such as melanoma, head and neck, liver or kidney cancer.

This chain connects TRBV11-2 to TRBJ2-7; D is unresolved. The V and J ends lost 3 bases and 2 bases respectively, with 8 bases between them. CDR3 size: 13 residues. The germline CDR1 and CDR2 sequences are SGHAT and FQNNGV. CDR3 DNA sequence: TGTGCCAGCAGCTTGGAGTTTACCTACGAGCAGTACTTC. Residues: CASSLEFTYEQYF.

The chain links TRBV19 to TRBJ2-7; TRBD1 matches 11 bases. The trim removed 6 bases at V and 2 bases at J, leaving 6 bases unmatched. The V gene's germline CDR1 is LNHDA and CDR2 SQIVND (reference sequence). CDR3 size: 15 residues. DNA for the CDR3: TGTGCCAGTAGCCGGGACAGGGGGGGAACCTACGAGCAGTACTTC. This sequence encodes CASSRDRGGTYEQYF.

This clone appeared a few times. The V call is TRBV10-3, the J call TRBJ1-5; TRBD1 matches at 8 bases. CDR1 is ENHRY and CDR2 is SYGVKD in the germline V gene. The ends lost 0 bases at V and 5 bases at J; junction bases unmatched: 3. CDR3 length: 15 amino acids. The CDR3 coding sequence is TGTGCCATCAGTGAGTCCGGACAGGGTCATCAGCCCCAGCATTTT. This translates into CAISESGQGHQPQHF.

The V gene is TRBV5-1, the J gene TRBJ1-1; unclear D gene. The germline V gene has CDR1 SGHRS and CDR2 YFSETQ. The CDR3 loop spans 14 amino acids. Trimming removed 0 bases at V and 1 base at J, with 7 bases between. Here the CDR3 reads CASSLEIPNTEAFF. The CDR3 coding sequence is TGCGCCAGCAGCTTGGAAATCCCGAACACTGAAGCTTTCTTT.

The chain joins TRBV5-8 to TRBJ2-3; tentatively, D is TRBD2 (6 bases). The CDR3 extends over 15 amino acids. The ends were cut back, 1 base at V and 2 bases at J, with 11 bases in the middle. CDR1 and CDR2 from the germline V gene are SGHTS and YDEGEE. The CDR3 sequence is CASSLPGGFTDTQYF. The CDR3 nucleotides are TGTGCCAGCAGCTTGCCCGGGGGATTCACAGATACGCAGTATTTT.

V and J are TRBV28 and TRBJ2-7, with D possibly called TRBD1 or TRBD2 (6 bases each). Germline lookup yields CDR1 MDHEN and CDR2 SYDVKM. The CDR3 length is 12 residues. The CDR3: CGVGGNSYEQYF. CDR3 nucleotide sequence: TGTGGGGTGGGGGGCAACTCCTACGAGCAGTACTTC.

The V gene is TRBV28, the J gene TRBJ2-5; D is possibly TRBD1 or TRBD2 (6 bases each). The V gene lost 2 bases and the J gene lost 4 bases, with 14 bases spanning the gap. Per the germline V gene, CDR1 is MDHEN and CDR2 is SYDVKM. The CDR3 length is 15 residues. In DNA form, the CDR3 reads TGTGCCAGCAGTTTAGGCTGGGGGGCTGGAGAGACCCAGTACTTC. Protein: CASSLGWGAGETQYF.

This rearrangement joins TRBV6-6 to TRBJ1-2, with D unclear. There are 13 residues in the CDR3. Trimming pared 5 bases from V and 1 base from J, leaving 8 bases between. Germline V lookup: CDR1 MNHNY, CDR2 SVGAGI (reference sequence). The CDR3 sequence is CASSISSNYGYTF. Here the CDR3 DNA reads TGTGCCAGCAGTATTAGCAGTAACTATGGCTACACCTTC.

The J gene is TRBJ1-1, the V gene TRBV4-1; D gene unclear. In germline, CDR1 is MGHRA, CDR2 YSYEKL. The CDR3 is made up of 15 amino acids. The V and J ends lost 1 base and 3 bases respectively, with 12 bases between them. CDR3: CASSQGRDRDTEAFF. The CDR3 DNA reads as TGCGCCAGCAGCCAAGGACGGGATCGGGACACTGAAGCTTTCTTT.

V gene TRBV7-2 combines with J gene TRBJ2-7; 8 bases map to TRBD1. Germline V lookup: CDR1 SGHTA, CDR2 FQGNSA. V lost 5 bases to trimming and J lost 0 bases; unmatched junction nucleotides: 6. The CDR3 has 15 amino acids. CDR3 in DNA: TGTGCCAGCAGCACCAGACAGGGGAGCTCCTACGAGCAGTACTTC. This translates into CASSTRQGSSYEQYF.

This clone appeared a single time. The chain is built from TRBV28 and TRBJ1-2, with 9 positions matching TRBD1. Trimming took 7 bases from V and 4 from J; bases not matched to a gene: 10. CDR1 and CDR2 (germline): MDHEN, SYDVKM. The CDR3 runs 15 residues. The chain's CDR3 is CASILGGTGIYGYTF. The DNA of the CDR3 is TGTGCCAGCATCCTAGGAGGGACAGGGATCTATGGCTACACCTTC.

The V call is TRBV18, the J call TRBJ2-3; no reliable D call. There are 13 residues in the CDR3. Looked up from germline, CDR1 is KGHSH and CDR2 is LQKENI. Between the trimmed V and J ends, which lost 2 bases and 0 bases, there was a span of 3 bases. The CDR3 sequence is CASSPGSTDTQYF. The CDR3 DNA is TGTGCCAGCTCACCAGGGAGCACAGATACGCAGTATTTT.

V is TRBV5-6 and J is TRBJ1-1; TRBD1 matches at 7 bases. CDR1 is SGHDT, CDR2 YYEEEE, per germline. The CDR3 spans 15 residues. The V gene end was trimmed by 4 bases and the J gene end by 0 bases; junction bases not matched to a gene: 6. The CDR3: CASSPRQGLNTEAFF. The CDR3 coding sequence is TGTGCCAGCAGCCCGAGACAGGGCCTGAACACTGAAGCTTTCTTT.